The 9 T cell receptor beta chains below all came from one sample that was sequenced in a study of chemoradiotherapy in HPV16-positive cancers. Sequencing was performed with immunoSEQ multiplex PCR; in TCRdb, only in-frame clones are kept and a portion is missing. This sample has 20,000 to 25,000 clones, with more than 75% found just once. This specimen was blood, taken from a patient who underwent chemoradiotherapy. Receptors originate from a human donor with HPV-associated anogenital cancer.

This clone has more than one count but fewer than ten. The CDR3 protein is CASSRGNQPQHF. The CDR3 nucleotides read TGTGCCAGCAGTAGGGGCAATCAGCCCCAGCATTTT. The rearrangement joins TRBV2 to TRBJ1-5; D not certain. Germline V CDR1 and CDR2: SNHLY, FYNNEI. V gave up 5 bases and J gave up 2 bases, with 4 bases separating them. The CDR3 totals 12 residues.

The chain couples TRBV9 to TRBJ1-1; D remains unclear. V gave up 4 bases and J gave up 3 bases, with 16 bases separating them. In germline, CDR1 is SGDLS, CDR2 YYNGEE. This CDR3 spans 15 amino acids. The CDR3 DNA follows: TGTGCCAGCAGCCGTCGGGTGGAATTGGACACTGAAGCTTTCTTT. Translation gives CASSRRVELDTEAFF.

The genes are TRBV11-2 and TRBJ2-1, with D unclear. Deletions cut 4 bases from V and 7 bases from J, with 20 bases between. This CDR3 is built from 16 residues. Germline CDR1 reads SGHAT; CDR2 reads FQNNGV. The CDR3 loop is CASSSMVRQVGNEQFF. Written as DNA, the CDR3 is TGTGCCAGCAGCTCGATGGTACGCCAGGTGGGTAATGAGCAGTTCTTC.

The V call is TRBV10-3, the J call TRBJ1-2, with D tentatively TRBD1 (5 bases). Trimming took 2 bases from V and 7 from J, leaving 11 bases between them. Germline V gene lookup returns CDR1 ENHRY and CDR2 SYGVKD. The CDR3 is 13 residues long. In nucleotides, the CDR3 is TGTGCCATCAGTGAGGGAACAAGGGGTGGCTACACCTTC. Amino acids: CAISEGTRGGYTF.

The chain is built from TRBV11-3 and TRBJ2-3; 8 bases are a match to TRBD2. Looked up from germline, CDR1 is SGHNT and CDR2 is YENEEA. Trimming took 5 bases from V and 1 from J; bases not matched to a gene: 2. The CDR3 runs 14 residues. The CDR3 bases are TGTGCCAGCAGCCCGACTAGCGGCACAGATACGCAGTATTTT. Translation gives CASSPTSGTDTQYF.

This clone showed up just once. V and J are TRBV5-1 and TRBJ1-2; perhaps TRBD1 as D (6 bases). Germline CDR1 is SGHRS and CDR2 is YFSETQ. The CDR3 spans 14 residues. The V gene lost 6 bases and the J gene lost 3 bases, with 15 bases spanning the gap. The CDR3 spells CASKLEDSYYGYTF. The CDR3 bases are TGCGCCAGCAAGCTTGAGGACAGCTACTATGGCTACACCTTC.

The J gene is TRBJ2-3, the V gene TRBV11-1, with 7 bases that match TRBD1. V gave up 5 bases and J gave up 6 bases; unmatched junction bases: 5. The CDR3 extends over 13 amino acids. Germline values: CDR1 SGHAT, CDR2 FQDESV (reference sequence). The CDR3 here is CASSKQGWDTQYF. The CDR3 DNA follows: TGTGCCAGCAGCAAACAGGGGTGGGATACGCAGTATTTT.

The CDR3 DNA reads TGTGCCAGTAGTAACGCCCCGTTCTCAACTAATGAAAAACTGTTTTTT. Protein product: CASSNAPFSTNEKLFF. The V and J genes are TRBV19 and TRBJ1-4, with D uncertain. V was cut by 4 bases and J by 0 bases, with 12 bases left in between. This CDR3 spans 16 amino acids. The V gene's germline CDR1 is LNHDA and CDR2 SQIVND (reference sequence).

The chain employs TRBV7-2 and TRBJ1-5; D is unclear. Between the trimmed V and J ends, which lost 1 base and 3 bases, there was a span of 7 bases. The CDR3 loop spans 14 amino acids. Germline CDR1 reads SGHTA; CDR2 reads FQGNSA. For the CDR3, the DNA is TGTGCCAGCAGCTTAGTTCCAGACAATCAGCCCCAGCATTTT. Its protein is CASSLVPDNQPQHF.